Below, 27 T cell receptor beta chains from the same sample are listed, as sequenced in a study of OX40 agonist ivuxolimab in advanced cancers. Repertoires were generated with immunoSEQ multiplex PCR, while TCRdb's copy carries only in-frame clones and drops some. Altogether roughly 71,000 clones are present, roughly 90% being singletons, with the ten largest covering 0.8% to 1.3%. Material: CD4+ or CD8+ T cells sorted from blood, obtained in a trial of the OX40 agonist ivuxolimab. The receptors derive from an adult with an advanced solid tumor such as melanoma, head and neck, liver or kidney cancer.

This clone came up once. This chain connects TRBV7-2 to TRBJ2-3, with TRBD2 as a possible D gene (5 bases). The length of the CDR3 is 19 residues. CDR1 is SGHTA, CDR2 FQGNSA, per germline. The V end was cut by 7 bases, the J end by 7 bases, with 33 bases between. The CDR3 DNA sequence: TGTGCCAGCACCCAACCCATACTCAAGGAGGTCCTTGGACGGAATACGCAGTATTTT. It translates to CASTQPILKEVLGRNTQYF.

V usage is TRBV11-2 and J usage is TRBJ2-7, with D possibly TRBD2 on 6 matching bases. The CDR3 spans 14 residues. CDR1 is SGHAT and CDR2 is FQNNGV in the germline V gene. The V end was cut by 3 bases, the J end by 7 bases, with 16 bases between. The CDR3 loop is CASSFGHAGREQYF. In nucleotides, the CDR3 is TGTGCCAGCAGCTTCGGGCATGCGGGAAGAGAGCAGTACTTC. Full variable domain (missing parts from reference TRBV11-2 and TRBJ2-7): EAGVAQSPRYKIIEKRQSVAFWCNPISGHATLYWYQQILGQGPKLLIQFQNNGVVDDSQLPKDRFSAERLKGVDSTLKIQPAKLEDSAVYLCASSFGHAGREQYFGPGTRLTVT.

The chain uses TRBV5-4 and TRBJ2-2; D unresolved. This CDR3 has 15 residues. CDR1 is SGHNT and CDR2 is YYREEE in the germline V gene (reference sequence). The V and J ends lost 2 bases and 1 base respectively, with 9 bases between them. As DNA, the CDR3 is TGTGCCAGCAGCTTTGGGTTCAAGAACACCGGGGAGCTGTTTTTT. It translates to CASSFGFKNTGELFF.

The rearrangement links TRBV7-2 to TRBJ2-1; no reliable D call. The germline V gene encodes CDR1 SGHTA and CDR2 FQGNSA. V was clipped by 6 bases and J by 0 bases, with 12 bases between them. This CDR3 region has 15 residues. The CDR3 coding sequence is TGTGCCAGCAGGACCCGCCTGAGCTCCTACAATGAGCAGTTCTTC. Translating gives CASRTRLSSYNEQFF. The entire variable domain, with the rest obtained from reference TRBV7-2 and TRBJ2-1, is as follows: GAGVSQSPSNKVTEKGKDVELRCDPISGHTALYWYRQSLGQGLEFLIYFQGNSAPDKSGLPSDRFSAERTGGSVSTLTIQRTQQEDSAVYLCASRTRLSSYNEQFFGPGTRLTVL.

CDR3 region: CASSEDRAWEQYF. CDR3 DNA: TGTGCCAGCAGTGAAGACAGGGCTTGGGAGCAGTACTTC. This chain uses TRBV6-1 with TRBJ2-7; TRBD1 is a possible D gene (6 bases). Trimming took off 1 base at V and 7 bases at J, with 11 bases between the two ends. The CDR3 consists of 13 residues. Germline V gene lookup returns CDR1 MNHNS and CDR2 SASEGT.

A few counts support this clone. The chain combines TRBV28 with TRBJ2-5, with TRBD2 matching over 9 bases. Germline CDR1 reads MDHEN; CDR2 reads SYDVKM. The V segment lost 8 bases and the J segment 5 bases; nucleotides outside the gene matches: 6. This CDR3 region has 13 residues. The CDR3 region has the DNA TGTGCCAGCGCAGCGGGAGGCAGGGAGACCCAGTACTTC. Its translation: CASAAGGRETQYF.

This clone has only one observation. The CDR3 region has the DNA TGTGCCAGCAGCTTTAGGGGGGCCCGGAATGAGCAGTTCTTC. Translating it yields CASSFRGARNEQFF. V is TRBV7-3 and J is TRBJ2-1, with D possibly being TRBD1 or TRBD2 (6 bases each). CDR3 length equals 14 residues. Germline loops: CDR1 SGHTA, CDR2 FQGTGA. The ends were cut back, 3 bases at V and 7 bases at J, with 13 bases in the middle.

The rearrangement uses TRBV28 and TRBJ1-1; unclear D gene. The ends were cut back, 7 bases at V and 0 bases at J, with 18 bases in the middle. Germline CDR1 reads MDHEN; CDR2 reads SYDVKM. The CDR3 extends over 16 amino acids. CDR3: CASTTPAAQVNTEAFF. The CDR3 DNA reads as TGTGCCAGCACCACCCCAGCGGCCCAGGTGAACACTGAAGCTTTCTTT.

The chain has TRBV18 and TRBJ1-2; TRBD1 matches 8 bases. Germline lookup yields CDR1 KGHSH and CDR2 LQKENI. V shed 1 base, J shed 8 bases, and the junction held 3 bases outside the gene matches. The CDR3 is 13 residues long. In nucleotides, the CDR3 is TGTGCCAGCTCACCACAGCAGGGGGCAGGCTACACCTTC. Translating gives CASSPQQGAGYTF.

This chain links TRBV7-2 with TRBJ2-5; the D gene is possibly TRBD1 (7 bases). The CDR3 extends over 18 amino acids. Trimming left V 0 bases short and J 5 bases short, with 22 bases between. Germline V lookup: CDR1 SGHTA, CDR2 FQGNSA. CDR3 nucleotides: TGTGCCAGCAGCTTAGCCGTAGGGCTTGAGGGGGCGGGGGAGACCCAGTACTTC. Protein product: CASSLAVGLEGAGETQYF. Based on the CDR3 plus reference TRBV7-2 and TRBJ2-5, the full variable domain is GAGVSQSPSNKVTEKGKDVELRCDPISGHTALYWYRQSLGQGLEFLIYFQGNSAPDKSGLPSDRFSAERTGGSVSTLTIQRTQQEDSAVYLCASSLAVGLEGAGETQYFGPGTRLLVL.

The table lists this clone with a count of one. The chain couples TRBV19 to TRBJ2-7; tentative D call: TRBD2 (5 bases). V dropped 4 bases and J dropped 6 bases, with 16 bases sitting between them. The CDR3 is 14 amino acids. Germline CDR1 reads LNHDA; CDR2 reads SQIVND (reference sequence). The CDR3 reads CASSTKTPGGEQYF. CDR3 nucleotide sequence: TGTGCCAGTAGTACCAAGACCCCCGGAGGCGAGCAGTACTTC.

This rearrangement joins TRBV29-1 to TRBJ2-1; TRBD2 might be the D (6 bases). Deletions cut 7 bases from V and 2 bases from J, with 21 bases between. Germline CDR1 is SQVTM and CDR2 is ANQGSEA. CDR3 length: 16 residues. CDR3 amino acids: CSAPYSSEWTYNEQFF. The CDR3 coding sequence is TGCAGCGCCCCATATTCTAGCGAGTGGACCTACAATGAGCAGTTCTTC.

This chain links TRBV29-1 with TRBJ2-5, with TRBD2 matching 7 bases. Per germline, CDR1 SQVTM and CDR2 ANQGSEA. With 7 bases clipped from V and 5 bases from J, the junction kept 4 bases outside the gene matches. The CDR3 is 11 amino acids. The CDR3 DNA reads as TGCAGCGCTGGACTAGTTGAGACCCAGTACTTC. This encodes CSAGLVETQYF.

This clone was counted between two and nine times. The chain recombines TRBV15 with TRBJ1-2, with a possible D match to TRBD1 (6 bases). V was shortened by 0 bases and J by 5 bases, with 16 bases between the two germline ends. This CDR3 contains 16 residues. Looked up from germline, CDR1 is LNHNV and CDR2 is YYDKDF (reference sequence). The CDR3 DNA sequence: TGTGCCACCAGCAGAGATTACACAGGGACACGGTATGGCTACACCTTC. The encoded protein is CATSRDYTGTRYGYTF.

The chain employs TRBV18 and TRBJ2-3, with 9 bases identical to TRBD2. In germline, CDR1 is KGHSH, CDR2 LQKENI. The CDR3 loop spans 16 amino acids. The V gene end was trimmed by 2 bases and the J gene end by 2 bases; junction bases not matched to a gene: 5. The CDR3 sequence: CASSPGLAGSTDTQYF. DNA for the CDR3: TGTGCCAGCTCACCAGGGCTAGCGGGGTCCACAGATACGCAGTATTTT.

This chain links TRBV7-9 with TRBJ2-1, with D maybe TRBD1 (7 bases). The germline V gene encodes CDR1 SEHNR and CDR2 FQNEAQ (reference sequence). V was clipped by 3 bases and J by 5 bases, with 17 bases between them. The CDR3 consists of 16 residues. CDR3 sequence reads: CASSFYSGGGHNEQFF. In nucleotides, the CDR3 is TGTGCCAGCAGCTTCTATAGCGGAGGGGGCCACAATGAGCAGTTCTTC.

This clone was picked up a small number of times. This chain connects TRBV7-2 to TRBJ2-5; TRBD1 agrees at 8 bases. Germline CDR1 is SGHTA and CDR2 is FQGNSA. The CDR3 has 14 residues. V gave up 2 bases and J gave up 1 base; unmatched junction bases: 0. CDR3 sequence (DNA): TGTGCCAGCAGCTTAACAGGGGGCCAAGAGACCCAGTACTTC. It codes for CASSLTGGQETQYF.

The genes are TRBV6-1 and TRBJ2-7, with 7 bases identical to TRBD2. CDR1 is MNHNS, CDR2 SASEGT, per germline. The V and J ends lost 3 bases and 5 bases, in that order; junction bases with no gene match: 4. The CDR3 contains 13 residues. For the CDR3, the DNA is TGTGCCAGCAGTGAGTGGGAGGGAGACGAGCAGTACTTC. This encodes CASSEWEGDEQYF.

V is TRBV27 and J is TRBJ2-3; TRBD2 is a possible D gene (6 bases). Trimming took off 6 bases at V and 1 base at J, with 11 bases between the two ends. In germline, CDR1 is MNHEY, CDR2 SMNVEV (reference sequence). The CDR3 has 14 amino acids. The CDR3 nucleotides read TGTGCCAGCAGACTTCAGCGGGGCACAGATACGCAGTATTTT. Its translation: CASRLQRGTDTQYF.

This chain uses TRBV10-3 with TRBJ1-2; 7 bases fit TRBD1. V lost 10 bases, J lost 6 bases, and 11 bases stayed unmatched. Per germline, CDR1 ENHRY and CDR2 SYGVKD. The CDR3 runs to 13 residues. Here the CDR3 reads CATRGGSADGYTF. CDR3 sequence (DNA): TGTGCCACCAGGGGGGGCTCTGCGGATGGCTACACCTTC.

The chain uses TRBV18 and TRBJ2-7, with 7 bases aligning to TRBD2. Germline CDR1 and CDR2: KGHSH and LQKENI. Losses at the gene ends were 3 bases for V and 2 bases for J; bases not matched to a gene: 7. The length of the CDR3 is 15 residues. CDR3 coding DNA: TGTGCCAGCTCACCTCTTAGCGGGCCCCCCTACGAGCAGTACTTC. Translating gives CASSPLSGPPYEQYF.

J is TRBJ2-3 and V is TRBV7-9; 15 bases are a match to TRBD2. The V and J ends lost 4 bases and 1 base, in that order; junction bases with no gene match: 6. CDR1 is SEHNR, CDR2 FQNEAQ, per germline (reference sequence). The CDR3 is made up of 18 amino acids. Here the CDR3 reads CASSSRGLAGGRTDTQYF. The CDR3, as DNA: TGTGCCAGCAGCTCCCGGGGACTAGCGGGAGGCCGCACAGATACGCAGTATTTT.

The rearrangement links TRBV6-1 to TRBJ1-4, with 8 bases aligning to TRBD1. Germline V gene sequence: CDR1 MNHNS, CDR2 SASEGT. The CDR3 totals 15 residues. Germline trimming cut 5 bases from V and 7 bases from J; bases unmatched to any gene: 9. CDR3 residues: CASSPMTGAGEKLFF. In nucleotides, the CDR3 is TGTGCCAGCAGTCCCATGACAGGGGCGGGTGAAAAACTGTTTTTT.

In DNA, the CDR3 is TGTGCCAGCAGCGTCAGAGTGGAGGGCTACACAGATACGCAGTATTTT. Translation: CASSVRVEGYTDTQYF. The rearrangement links TRBV5-4 to TRBJ2-3; D may be TRBD2 (6 bases). Deletions cut 4 bases from V and 2 bases from J, with 17 bases between. CDR3 length: 16 amino acids. Germline-derived CDR1 and CDR2 are SGHNT and YYREEE (reference sequence).

This chain connects TRBV4-2 to TRBJ2-1; perhaps TRBD2 as D (5 bases). Germline CDR1 and CDR2: LGHNA and YNFKEQ. The V and J ends lost 0 bases and 6 bases respectively, with 21 bases between them. This CDR3 has 18 amino acids. The CDR3 DNA reads TGTGCCAGCAGCCAAGAGGTGTCCATCGGAATCGGAGGCAATGAGCAGTTCTTC. It codes for CASSQEVSIGIGGNEQFF.

This clone was seen once. Written as DNA, the CDR3 is TGTGCCAGCAGCTTAGGGGGGCAGGTTCAAGCTTTCTTT. Translating gives CASSLGGQVQAFF. This sequence joins TRBV11-1 and TRBJ1-1, with a possible D match to TRBD1 (6 bases). The germline gives CDR1 SGHAT, CDR2 FQDESV (reference sequence). The CDR3 loop spans 13 amino acids. The V end lost 1 base, the J end lost 9 bases, and 12 bases lay between the germline ends.

The gene calls are TRBV7-9 and TRBJ2-7; D is unclear. Looked up from germline, CDR1 is SEHNR and CDR2 is FQNEAQ (reference sequence). CDR3 length equals 12 residues. V lost 3 bases and J 7 bases, leaving 10 bases between the germline ends. CDR3: CASSFQVPEQYF. The CDR3 DNA reads TGTGCCAGCAGCTTTCAGGTCCCGGAGCAGTACTTC.